The subject of this entry is one TCR beta chain. The antigen is not known. PCR was run on genomic DNA. Multiplex PCR with 30 forward and 13 reverse primers amplified the TCR beta CDR3. In TCRdb, the multiplex PCR reads were re-called with MiXCR into one record per CDR3 protein. This table holds about 250,000 distinct CDR3 sequences, roughly 48% found once. The data originate from a study of type 1 and type 2 diabetes patients. On the study more broadly: The whole study generated 18,976,912 paired-end reads.

The germline CDR1 and CDR2 sequences are MNHNS and SASEGT. The CDR3 totals 13 residues. The J segment lost 1 base and the V segment lost 7 bases, leaving 4 bases of the junction unmatched. Other autoimmune diseases and infections within the past four weeks excluded donors. Study-level findings and limits: Type 2 diabetes patients had few highly-expanded CD4+ clones, median one. Some HECs seen only in T1D might also appear in more T2D or control samples.

The source is a man between 18 and 29 years old with type 2 diabetes. The sample comprised peripheral blood mononuclear cells (PBMCs). The gene calls are TRBV6-1 and TRBJ2-7, with 7 bases aligning to TRBD1. The CDR3 DNA reads as TGTGCCAGCACGGTGACAGGGTCCTACGAGCAGTACTTC. Amino acids: CASTVTGSYEQYF.